What follows is one T cell receptor beta chain and its context. Per the germline V gene, CDR1 is GTSNPN and CDR2 is SVGIG (reference sequence). V lost 4 bases and J lost 1, with 7 bases in between. The length of the CDR3 is 12 residues. TCRdb's copy holds only in-frame clones and misses some; the assay was immunoSEQ multiplex PCR. The sample records some 120,000 clones, about 93% being singletons. These data originate in a study of control samples from healthy donors and cancer patients. This TCR was sampled from a man aged 25-45 years in good health. The chain carries TRBV30 and TRBJ2-5; D call uncertain. The sample comprised blood. The CDR3 bases are TGTGCCTGGACCCATGGCCAAGAGACCCAGTACTTC. Translation gives CAWTHGQETQYF.